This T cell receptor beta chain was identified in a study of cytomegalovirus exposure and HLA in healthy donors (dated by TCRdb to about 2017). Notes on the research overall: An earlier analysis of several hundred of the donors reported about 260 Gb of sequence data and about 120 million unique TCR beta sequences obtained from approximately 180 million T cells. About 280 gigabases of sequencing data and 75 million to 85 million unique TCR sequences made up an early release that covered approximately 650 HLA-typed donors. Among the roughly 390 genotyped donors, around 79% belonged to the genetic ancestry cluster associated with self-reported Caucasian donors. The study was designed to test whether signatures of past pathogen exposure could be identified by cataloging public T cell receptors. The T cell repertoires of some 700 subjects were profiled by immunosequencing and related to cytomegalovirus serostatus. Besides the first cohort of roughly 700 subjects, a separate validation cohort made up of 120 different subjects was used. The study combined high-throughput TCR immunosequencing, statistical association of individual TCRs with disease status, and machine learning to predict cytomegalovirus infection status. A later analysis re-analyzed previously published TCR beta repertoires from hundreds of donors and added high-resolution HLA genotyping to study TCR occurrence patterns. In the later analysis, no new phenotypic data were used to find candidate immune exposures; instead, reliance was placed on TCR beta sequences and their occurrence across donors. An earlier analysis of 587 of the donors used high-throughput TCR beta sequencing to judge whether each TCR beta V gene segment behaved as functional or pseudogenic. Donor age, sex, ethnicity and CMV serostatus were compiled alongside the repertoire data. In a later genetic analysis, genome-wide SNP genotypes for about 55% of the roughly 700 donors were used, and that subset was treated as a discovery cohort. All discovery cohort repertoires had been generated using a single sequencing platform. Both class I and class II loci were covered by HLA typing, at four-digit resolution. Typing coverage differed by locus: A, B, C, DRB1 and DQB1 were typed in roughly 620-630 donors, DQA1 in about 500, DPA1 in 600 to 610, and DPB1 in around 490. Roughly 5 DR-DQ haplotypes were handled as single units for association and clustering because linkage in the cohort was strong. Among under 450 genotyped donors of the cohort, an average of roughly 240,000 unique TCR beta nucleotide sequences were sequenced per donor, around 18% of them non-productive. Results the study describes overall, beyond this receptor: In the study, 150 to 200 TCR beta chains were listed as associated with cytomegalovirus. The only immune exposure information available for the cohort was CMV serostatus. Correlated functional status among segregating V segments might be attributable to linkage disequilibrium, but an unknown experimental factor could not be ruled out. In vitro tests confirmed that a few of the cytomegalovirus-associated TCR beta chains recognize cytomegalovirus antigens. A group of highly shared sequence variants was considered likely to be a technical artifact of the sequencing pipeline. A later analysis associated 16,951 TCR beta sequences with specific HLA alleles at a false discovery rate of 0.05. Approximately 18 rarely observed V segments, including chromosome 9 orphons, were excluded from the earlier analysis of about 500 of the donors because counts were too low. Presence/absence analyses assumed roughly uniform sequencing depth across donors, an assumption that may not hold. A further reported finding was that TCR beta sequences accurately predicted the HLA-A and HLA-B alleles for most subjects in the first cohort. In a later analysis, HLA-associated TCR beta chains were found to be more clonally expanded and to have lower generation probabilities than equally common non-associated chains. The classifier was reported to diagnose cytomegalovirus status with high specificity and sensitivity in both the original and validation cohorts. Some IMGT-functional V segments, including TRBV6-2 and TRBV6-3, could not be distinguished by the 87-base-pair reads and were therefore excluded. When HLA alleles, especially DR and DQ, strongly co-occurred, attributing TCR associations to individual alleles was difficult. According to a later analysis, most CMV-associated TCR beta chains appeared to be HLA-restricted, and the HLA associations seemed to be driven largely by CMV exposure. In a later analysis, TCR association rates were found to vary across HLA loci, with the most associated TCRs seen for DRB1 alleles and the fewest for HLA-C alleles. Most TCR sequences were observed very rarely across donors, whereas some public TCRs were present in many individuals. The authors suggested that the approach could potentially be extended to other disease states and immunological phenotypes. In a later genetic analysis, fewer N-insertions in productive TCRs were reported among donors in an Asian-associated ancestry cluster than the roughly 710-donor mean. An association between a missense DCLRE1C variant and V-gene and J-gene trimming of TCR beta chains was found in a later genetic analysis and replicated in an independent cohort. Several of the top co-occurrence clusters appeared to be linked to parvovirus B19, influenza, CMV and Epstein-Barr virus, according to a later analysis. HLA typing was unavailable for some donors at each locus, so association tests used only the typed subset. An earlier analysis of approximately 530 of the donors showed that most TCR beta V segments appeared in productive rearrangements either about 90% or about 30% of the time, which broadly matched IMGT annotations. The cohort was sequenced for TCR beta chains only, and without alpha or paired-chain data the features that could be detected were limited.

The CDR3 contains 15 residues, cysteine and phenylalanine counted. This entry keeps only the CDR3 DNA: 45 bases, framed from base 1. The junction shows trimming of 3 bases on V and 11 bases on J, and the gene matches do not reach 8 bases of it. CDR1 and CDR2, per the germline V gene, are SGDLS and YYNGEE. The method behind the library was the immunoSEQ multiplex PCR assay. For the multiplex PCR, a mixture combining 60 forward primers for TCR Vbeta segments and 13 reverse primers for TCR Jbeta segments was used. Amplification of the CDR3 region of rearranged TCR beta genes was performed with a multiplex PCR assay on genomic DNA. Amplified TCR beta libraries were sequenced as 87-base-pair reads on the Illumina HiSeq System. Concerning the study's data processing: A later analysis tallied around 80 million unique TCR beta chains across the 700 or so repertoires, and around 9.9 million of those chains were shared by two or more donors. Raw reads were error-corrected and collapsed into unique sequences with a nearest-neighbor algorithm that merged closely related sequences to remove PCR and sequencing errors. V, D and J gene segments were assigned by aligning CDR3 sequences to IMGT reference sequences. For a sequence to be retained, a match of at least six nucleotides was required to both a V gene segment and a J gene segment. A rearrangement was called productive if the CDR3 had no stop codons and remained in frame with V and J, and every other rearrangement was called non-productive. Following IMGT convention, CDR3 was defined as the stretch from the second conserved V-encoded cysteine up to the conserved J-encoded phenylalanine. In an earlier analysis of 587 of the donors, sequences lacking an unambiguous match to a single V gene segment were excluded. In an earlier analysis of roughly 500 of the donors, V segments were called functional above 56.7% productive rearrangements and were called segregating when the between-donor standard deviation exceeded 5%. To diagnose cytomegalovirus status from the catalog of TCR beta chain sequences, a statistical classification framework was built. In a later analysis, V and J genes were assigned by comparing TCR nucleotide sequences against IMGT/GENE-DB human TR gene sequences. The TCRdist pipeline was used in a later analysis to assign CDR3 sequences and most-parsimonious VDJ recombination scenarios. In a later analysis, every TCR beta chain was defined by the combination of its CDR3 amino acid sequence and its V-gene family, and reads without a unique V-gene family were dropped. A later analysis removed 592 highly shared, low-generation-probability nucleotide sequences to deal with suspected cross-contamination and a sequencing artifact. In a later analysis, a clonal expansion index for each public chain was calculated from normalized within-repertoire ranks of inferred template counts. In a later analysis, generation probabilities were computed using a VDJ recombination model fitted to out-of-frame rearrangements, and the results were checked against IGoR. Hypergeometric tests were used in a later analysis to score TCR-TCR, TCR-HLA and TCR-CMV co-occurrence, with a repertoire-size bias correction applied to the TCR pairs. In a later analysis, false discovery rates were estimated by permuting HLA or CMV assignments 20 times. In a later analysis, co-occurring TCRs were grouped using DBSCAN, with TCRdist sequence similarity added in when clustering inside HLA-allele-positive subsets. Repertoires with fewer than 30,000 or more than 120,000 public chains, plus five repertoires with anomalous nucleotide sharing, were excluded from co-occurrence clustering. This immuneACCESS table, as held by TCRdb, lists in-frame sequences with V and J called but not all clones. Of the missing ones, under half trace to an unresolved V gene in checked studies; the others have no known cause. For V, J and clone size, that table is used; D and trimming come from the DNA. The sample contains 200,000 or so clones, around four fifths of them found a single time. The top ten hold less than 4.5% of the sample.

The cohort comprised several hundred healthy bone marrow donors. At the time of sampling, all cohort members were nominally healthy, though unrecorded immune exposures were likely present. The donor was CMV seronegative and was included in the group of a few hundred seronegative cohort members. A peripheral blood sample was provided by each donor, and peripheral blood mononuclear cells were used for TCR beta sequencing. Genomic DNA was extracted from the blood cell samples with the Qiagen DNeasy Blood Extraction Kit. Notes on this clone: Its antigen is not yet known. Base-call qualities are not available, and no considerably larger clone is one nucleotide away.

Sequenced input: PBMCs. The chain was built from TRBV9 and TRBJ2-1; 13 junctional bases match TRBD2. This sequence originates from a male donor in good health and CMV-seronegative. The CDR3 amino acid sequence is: CASSGQRTSGSQQFF. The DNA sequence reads TGTGCCAGCAGCGGCCAGCGGACTAGCGGGAGTCAGCAGTTCTTC.